Reported below is one TCR beta chain. The sample holds a few counts of this clone. Its specific antigen is unknown. Base qualities are not at hand, and no much larger clone is one base apart. The CDR3 holds 13 amino acids from the cysteine to the phenylalanine. The read is trimmed to its CDR3 DNA, 39 bases read in frame from base 1. Reading the germline V gene gives CDR1 KGHDR and CDR2 SFDVKD. The V and J ends are trimmed by 2 bases and 8 bases, leaving 11 bases between them. This entry belongs to a study of T cell responses to AZD1222 COVID-19 vaccine (dated by TCRdb to the early 2020s). Background for the entire study: AZD1222 recipients whose second dose came at about 4 weeks and those whose second dose came at about 12 weeks were combined into one group, since spike-specific TCR depth and breadth did not differ between the two schedules. A total of 233 trial participants underwent TCR sequencing, of whom about 210 received two doses of AZD1222 and some 25 received two doses of the MenACWY control vaccine. Trial participants were enrolled into age subgroups of 18-55, 56-69 and 70-plus years, which contained about 150, 28 and 57 TCR-sequenced participants, respectively. What the study reported, not specific to this receptor: Vaccine-associated CD4 TCRs spanned the whole spike protein, with dominant responses in regions 160-218 and 743-854. In the small 56-69-year group, the increase in depth fell short of significance, most likely because of low power. Epitopes outside the regions mutated in the B.1.351 and B.1.1.7 variants were reportedly recognized by nearly half of the unique spike-specific TCRs. After two AZD1222 doses, spike-specific TCR breadth and depth were significantly higher than at day 0 and than in MenACWY recipients. Most participants were white British and females outnumbered males, and the authors suggested that clonal diversity may have been underestimated. Because no samples from the day 14 peak response were available, repertoires could be characterized only after the peak T cell response. Only a handful of AZD1222 recipients were SARS-CoV-2 seropositive at baseline, limiting conclusions about previously exposed vaccinees.

The time point label, as the study defines it: baseline before first vaccination. Vaccinee samples were obtained from the UK trials COV001 and COV002, which included a single-blind randomized controlled phase 2/3 trial of AZD1222 (ChAdOx1 nCoV-19) in healthy adults. For TCRbeta chain sequencing, PBMC samples were collected from trial participants at day 0 and at day 28 after the second dose. The CDR3 regions of human TCRbeta chains were subjected to immunosequencing. As for how the authors treated the data: Repertoire TCRs were checked for matches against a reference library of SARS-CoV-2-specific TCRs that had been generated using the MIRA antigen-specificity platform. Breadth was defined as the fraction of unique TCRs that were SARS-CoV-2-associated, and depth was defined as the fraction of total T cells that were SARS-CoV-2-associated. Each spike-specific TCR was assigned to its reactive spike region and to a CD4 or CD8 class using the MIRA data. Log10-transformed breadth and depth values were compared by one-way ANOVA with Sidak's multiple comparisons tests. Held by TCRdb, this immuneACCESS table contains in-frame sequences only and omits some clones. Under half of the omission traces to an unresolved V gene where checked; the cause of the rest is unknown. The V and J calls and clone size come from that table; D and trimming were worked out from the DNA. The sample profile shows some 130,000 clones; 70% to 90% of them were found once. The ten biggest clones cover 3.5% to 4.5% of the sample.

The sequence was collected from an adult in good health. This sample comprised peripheral blood, obtained on day 0 of AZD1222 vaccination. This chain joins TRBV24-1 to TRBJ1-2; a tentative D match to TRBD1 spans 5 bases. The CDR3 reads CATSDWGGSGYTF. The bases read TGTGCCACCAGTGATTGGGGGGGTAGCGGCTACACCTTC.